This T cell receptor beta chain was sequenced in a study of spatial heterogeneity in lung cancer. V dropped 6 bases and J dropped 13; count of bases not matched to a gene: 5. The CDR3 is 12 residues long. Germline V gives CDR1 MNHEY, CDR2 SMNVEV (reference sequence). Study outcomes and limitations: Expanded alpha and beta TCR counts within tumors tracked tumor mutation counts.

Time point defined: sample taken at primary tumor resection. The donors were approximately 65 patients with non-small cell lung cancer that was early-stage and untreated. Whole RNA obtained from tumor, nontumor lung or frozen PBMC underwent sequencing without sorting. One entry per CDR3 protein, called by TCRdb with MiXCR from the 5' RACE reads. This sample has 12,000 or so distinct CDR3 sequences; about 15% occur once, and the top ten carry 15%. A note on this clonotype: Its cognate antigen is unknown.

The input for sequencing was lung tumor tissue, taken at surgery. The rearrangement links TRBV27 to TRBJ2-1, with 11 nucleotides matching TRBD2. The receptor was isolated from a male donor with early-stage non-small cell lung cancer. CDR3 bases: TGTGCCAGCAGAACTAGCGGGAGACGACAGTTCTTC. Translated, it gives CASRTSGRRQFF.